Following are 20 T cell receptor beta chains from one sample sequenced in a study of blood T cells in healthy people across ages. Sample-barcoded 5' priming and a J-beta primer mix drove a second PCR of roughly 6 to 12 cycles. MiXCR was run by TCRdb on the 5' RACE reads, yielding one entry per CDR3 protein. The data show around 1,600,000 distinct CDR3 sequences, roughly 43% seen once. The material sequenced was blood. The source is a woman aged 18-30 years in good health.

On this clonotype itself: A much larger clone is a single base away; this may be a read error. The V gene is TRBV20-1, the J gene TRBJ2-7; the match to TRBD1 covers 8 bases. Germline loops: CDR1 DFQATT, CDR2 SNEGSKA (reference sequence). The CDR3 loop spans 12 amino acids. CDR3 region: CSARGQGWEQHF. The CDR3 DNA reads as TGCAGTGCCCGCGGACAGGGCTGGGAGCAGCACTTC.

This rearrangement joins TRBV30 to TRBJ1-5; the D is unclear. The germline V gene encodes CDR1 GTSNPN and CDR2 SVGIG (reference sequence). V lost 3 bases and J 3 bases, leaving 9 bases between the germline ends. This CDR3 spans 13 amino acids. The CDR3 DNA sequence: TGTGCCTGGAGGCCAGGTCCCAATCAGCCCCAGCATTTT. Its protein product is CAWRPGPNQPQHF. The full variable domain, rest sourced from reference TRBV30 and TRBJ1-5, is SQTIHQWPATLVQPVGSPLSLECTVEGTSNPNLYWYRQAAGRGLQLLFYSVGIGQISSEVPQNLSASRPQDRQFILSSKKLLLSDSGFYLCAWRPGPNQPQHFGDGTRLSIL.

CDR3 amino acids: CATSGWGGEQYF. CDR3 in DNA: TGTGCCACCAGTGGCTGGGGTGGTGAGCAGTACTTC. This chain uses TRBV24-1 with TRBJ2-5; D remains ambiguous. V was pared by 5 bases and J by 11 bases, with 14 bases between. Germline V lookup: CDR1 KGHDR, CDR2 SFDVKD. This CDR3 contains 12 residues.

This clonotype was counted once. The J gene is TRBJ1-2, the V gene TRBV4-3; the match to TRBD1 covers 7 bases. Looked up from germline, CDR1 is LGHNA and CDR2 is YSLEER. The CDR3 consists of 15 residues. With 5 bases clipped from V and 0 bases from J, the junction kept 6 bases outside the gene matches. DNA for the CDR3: TGCGCCAGCAGCGCCCGGGACAGAGCTAACTATGGCTACACCTTC. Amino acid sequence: CASSARDRANYGYTF.

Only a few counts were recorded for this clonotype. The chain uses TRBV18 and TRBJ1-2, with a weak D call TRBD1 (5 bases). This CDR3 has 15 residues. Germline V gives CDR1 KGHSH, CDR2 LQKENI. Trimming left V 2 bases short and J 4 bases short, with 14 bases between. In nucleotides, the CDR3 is TGTGCCAGCTCACCAGGGGACGGAACTATCTATGGCTACACCTTC. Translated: CASSPGDGTIYGYTF. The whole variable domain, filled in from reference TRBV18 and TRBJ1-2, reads NAGVMQNPRHLVRRRGQEARLRCSPMKGHSHVYWYRQLPEEGLKFMVYLQKENIIDESGMPKERFSAEFPKEGPSILRIQQVVRGDSAAYFCASSPGDGTIYGYTFGSGTRLTVV.

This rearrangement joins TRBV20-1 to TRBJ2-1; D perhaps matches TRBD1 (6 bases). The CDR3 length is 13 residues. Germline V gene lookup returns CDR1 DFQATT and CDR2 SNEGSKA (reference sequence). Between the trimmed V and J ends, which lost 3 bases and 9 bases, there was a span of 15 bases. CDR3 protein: CSARARGKTEQFF. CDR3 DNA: TGCAGTGCTAGGGCAAGGGGGAAGACTGAGCAGTTCTTC.

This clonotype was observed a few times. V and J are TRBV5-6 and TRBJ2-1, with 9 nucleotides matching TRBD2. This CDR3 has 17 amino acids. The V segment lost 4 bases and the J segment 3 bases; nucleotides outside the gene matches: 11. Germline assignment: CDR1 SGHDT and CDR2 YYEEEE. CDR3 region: CASSGRASGILYNEQFF. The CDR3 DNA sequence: TGTGCCAGCAGCGGCCGGGCTAGCGGGATCCTCTACAATGAGCAGTTCTTC.

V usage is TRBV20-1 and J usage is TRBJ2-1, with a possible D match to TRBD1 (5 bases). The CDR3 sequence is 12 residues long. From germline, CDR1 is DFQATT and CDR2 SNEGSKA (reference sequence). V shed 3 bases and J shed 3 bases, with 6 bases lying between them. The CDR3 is CSARGLYNEQFF. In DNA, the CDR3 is TGCAGTGCTAGGGGGCTCTACAATGAGCAGTTCTTC.

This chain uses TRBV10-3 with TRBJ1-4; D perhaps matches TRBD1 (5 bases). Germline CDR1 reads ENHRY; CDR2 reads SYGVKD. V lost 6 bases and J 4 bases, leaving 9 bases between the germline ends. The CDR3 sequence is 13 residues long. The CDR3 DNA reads TGTGCCATCAGCCGGGACTTTAATGAAAAACTGTTTTTT. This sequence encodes CAISRDFNEKLFF.

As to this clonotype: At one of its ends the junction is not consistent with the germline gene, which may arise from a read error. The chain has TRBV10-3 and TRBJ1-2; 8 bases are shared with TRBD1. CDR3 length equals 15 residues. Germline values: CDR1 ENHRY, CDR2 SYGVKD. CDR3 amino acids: CAISAYRGNNYGHTF. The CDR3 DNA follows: TGTGCCATCAGTGCTTACAGGGGGAATAACTATGGCCACACCTTC.

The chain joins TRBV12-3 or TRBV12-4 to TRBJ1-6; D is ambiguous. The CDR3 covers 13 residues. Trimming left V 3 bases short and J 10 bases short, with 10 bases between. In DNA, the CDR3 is TGTGCCAGCAGTTTTATGATCGGCTCACCCCTCCACTTT. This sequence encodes CASSFMIGSPLHF.

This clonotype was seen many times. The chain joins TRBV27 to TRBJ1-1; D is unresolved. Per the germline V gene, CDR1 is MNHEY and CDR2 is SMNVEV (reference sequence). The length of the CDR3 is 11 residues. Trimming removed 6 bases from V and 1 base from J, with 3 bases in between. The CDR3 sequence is CASSTNTEAFF. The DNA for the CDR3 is TGTGCCAGCAGCACGAACACTGAAGCTTTCTTT.

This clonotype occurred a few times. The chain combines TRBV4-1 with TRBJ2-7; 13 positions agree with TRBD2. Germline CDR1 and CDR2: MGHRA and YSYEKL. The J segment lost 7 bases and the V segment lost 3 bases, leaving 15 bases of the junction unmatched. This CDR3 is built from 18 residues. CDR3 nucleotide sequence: TGCGCCAGCAGCCACAAGGGACTAGCGGGACAACCGGGCAATGAGCAGTACTTC. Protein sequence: CASSHKGLAGQPGNEQYF.

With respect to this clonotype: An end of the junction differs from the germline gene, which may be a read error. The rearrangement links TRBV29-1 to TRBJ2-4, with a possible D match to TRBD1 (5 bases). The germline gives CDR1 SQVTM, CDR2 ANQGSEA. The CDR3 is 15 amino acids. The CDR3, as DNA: TGCAGCGTCCAGCAGGGAACTATAGCCAAAACCATTCAGTACTTC. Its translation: CSVQQGTIAKTIQYF.

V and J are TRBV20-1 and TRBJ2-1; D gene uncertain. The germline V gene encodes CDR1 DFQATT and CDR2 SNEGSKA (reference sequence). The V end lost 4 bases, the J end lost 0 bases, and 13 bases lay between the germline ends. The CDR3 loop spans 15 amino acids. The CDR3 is CSAKNPEASYNEQFF. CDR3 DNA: TGCAGTGCTAAGAATCCGGAAGCCTCCTACAATGAGCAGTTCTTC.

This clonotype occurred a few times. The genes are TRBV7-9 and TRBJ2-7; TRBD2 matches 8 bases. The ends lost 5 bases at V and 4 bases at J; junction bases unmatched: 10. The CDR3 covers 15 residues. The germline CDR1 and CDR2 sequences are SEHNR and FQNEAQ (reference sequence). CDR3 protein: CASSPVAGGRYEQYF. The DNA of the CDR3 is TGTGCCAGCAGCCCCGTGGCGGGGGGCAGATACGAGCAGTACTTC. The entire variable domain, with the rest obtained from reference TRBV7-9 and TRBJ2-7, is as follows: DTGVSQNPRHKITKRGQNVTFRCDPISEHNRLYWYRQTLGQGPEFLTYFQNEAQLEKSRLLSDRFSAERPKGSFSTLEIQRTEQGDSAMYLCASSPVAGGRYEQYFGPGTRLTVT.

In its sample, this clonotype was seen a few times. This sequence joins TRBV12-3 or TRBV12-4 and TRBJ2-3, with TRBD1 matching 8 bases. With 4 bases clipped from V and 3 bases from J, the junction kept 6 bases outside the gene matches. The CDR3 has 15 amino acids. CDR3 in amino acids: CASSSDRVGTDTQYF. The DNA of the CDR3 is TGTGCCAGCAGTTCGGACAGGGTGGGAACAGATACGCAGTATTTT.

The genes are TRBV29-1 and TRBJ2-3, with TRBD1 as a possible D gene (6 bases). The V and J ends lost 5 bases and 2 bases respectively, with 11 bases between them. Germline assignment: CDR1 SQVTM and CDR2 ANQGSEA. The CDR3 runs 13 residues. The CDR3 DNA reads TGCAGCGTTAAGGGACAAATCACAGATACGCAGTATTTT. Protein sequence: CSVKGQITDTQYF.

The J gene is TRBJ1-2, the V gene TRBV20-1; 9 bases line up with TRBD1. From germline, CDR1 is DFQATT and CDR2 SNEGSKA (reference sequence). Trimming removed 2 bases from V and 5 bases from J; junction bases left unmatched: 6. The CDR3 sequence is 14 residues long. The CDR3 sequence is CSARRDRVPYGYTF. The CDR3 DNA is TGCAGTGCTAGAAGGGACAGGGTCCCGTATGGCTACACCTTC.

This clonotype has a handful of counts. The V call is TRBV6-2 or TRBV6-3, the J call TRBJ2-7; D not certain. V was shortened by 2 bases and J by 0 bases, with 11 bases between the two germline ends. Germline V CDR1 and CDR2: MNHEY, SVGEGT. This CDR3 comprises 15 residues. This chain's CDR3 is CASSYPRAFSYEQYF. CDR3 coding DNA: TGTGCCAGCAGTTACCCTCGGGCGTTCTCCTACGAGCAGTACTTC.